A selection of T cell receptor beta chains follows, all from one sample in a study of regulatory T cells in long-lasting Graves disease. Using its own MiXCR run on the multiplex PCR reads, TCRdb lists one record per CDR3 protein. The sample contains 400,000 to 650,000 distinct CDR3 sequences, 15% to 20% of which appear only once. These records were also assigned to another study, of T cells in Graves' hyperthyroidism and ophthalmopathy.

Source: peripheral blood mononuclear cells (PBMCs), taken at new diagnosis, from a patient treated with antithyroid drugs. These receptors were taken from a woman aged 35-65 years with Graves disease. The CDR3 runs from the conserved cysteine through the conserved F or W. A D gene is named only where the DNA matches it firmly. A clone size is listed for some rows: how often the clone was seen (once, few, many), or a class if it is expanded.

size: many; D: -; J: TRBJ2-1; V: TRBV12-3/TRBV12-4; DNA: -; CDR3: CASSFGGGAIFF
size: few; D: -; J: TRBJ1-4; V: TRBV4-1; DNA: TGCGCCAGCAGCCTCCTCCCGAGTGAAAAACTGTTTTTT; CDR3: CASSLLPSEKLFF
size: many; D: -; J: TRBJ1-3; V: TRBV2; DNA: TGTGCCAGCAGCACAGGGTTATACACCATATATTTT; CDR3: CASSTGLYTIYF
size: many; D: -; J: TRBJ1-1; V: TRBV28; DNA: TGTGCCAGCAGCTTATTGAACACTGAAGCTTTCTTT; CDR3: CASSLLNTEAFF
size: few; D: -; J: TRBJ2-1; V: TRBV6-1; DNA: TGTGCCAACAGTAGGGGCGTTGCTTACAATGAGCAGTTCTTC; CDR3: CANSRGVAYNEQFF
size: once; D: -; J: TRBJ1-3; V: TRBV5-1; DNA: TGCGCCAGCAGCATGACAGGAGACTCTGGAAACACCATATATTTT; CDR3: CASSMTGDSGNTIYF
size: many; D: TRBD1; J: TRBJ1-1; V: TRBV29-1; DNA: TGCAGCGTTGGGACAGGGGGCGGCACTGAAGCTTTCTTT; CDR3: CSVGTGGGTEAFF
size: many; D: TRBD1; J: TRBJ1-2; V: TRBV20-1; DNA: TGCAGTGCTAGAGGTTTTATAGGGGACAGGGGTGGCTACACCTTC; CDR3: CSARGFIGDRGGYTF
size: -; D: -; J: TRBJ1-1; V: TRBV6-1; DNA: TGTACCAGCAGTAGGACAGAGAACACTGAAGCTTTCTTT; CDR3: CTSSRTENTEAFF
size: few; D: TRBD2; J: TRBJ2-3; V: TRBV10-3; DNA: TGTGCCTCTAGCGGGGGCGTTAGAGATACGCAGTATTTT; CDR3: CASSGGVRDTQYF
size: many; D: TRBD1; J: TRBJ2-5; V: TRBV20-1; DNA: TGCAGTGCTATACAGGGGGTTGAGACCCAGTACTTC; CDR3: CSAIQGVETQYF
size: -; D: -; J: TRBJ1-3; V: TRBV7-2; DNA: TGTGCCAGCAGCTTATATCATGCCGTGGGAAACACCATATATTTT; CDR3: CASSLYHAVGNTIYF
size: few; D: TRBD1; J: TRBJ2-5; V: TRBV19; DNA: TGTGCCAGTAGTGGGGGACAGCAAGAGACCCAGTACTTC; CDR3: CASSGGQQETQYF
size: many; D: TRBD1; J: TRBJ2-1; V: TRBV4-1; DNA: TGCGCCAGCAGCCAAGAGTGGGACAGGTACAATGAGCAGTTCTTC; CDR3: CASSQEWDRYNEQFF
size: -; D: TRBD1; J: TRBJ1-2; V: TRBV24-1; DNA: TGTGCCACCAGCGATAGGGACAGGCCTAACTATGGCTACACCTTC; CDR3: CATSDRDRPNYGYTF
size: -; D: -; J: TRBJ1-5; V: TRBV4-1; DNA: TGCGCCAGCAGCCAAGACCCGGGGGGTAGCAATCAGCCCCAGCATTTT; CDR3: CASSQDPGGSNQPQHF
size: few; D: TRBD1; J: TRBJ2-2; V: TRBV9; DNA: TGTGCCAGCAGCGTAGAACAGGGGATCACCGGGGAGCTGTTTTTT; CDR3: CASSVEQGITGELFF
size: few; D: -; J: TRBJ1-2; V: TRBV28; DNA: TGTGCCAGCAGTTTGGGGACGGCCTCCGGGGGCTACACCTTC; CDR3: CASSLGTASGGYTF
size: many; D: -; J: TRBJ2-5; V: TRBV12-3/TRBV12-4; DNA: TGTGCCAGCAGTCTCTTTCAGAAAGACCAAGAGACCCAGTACTTC; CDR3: CASSLFQKDQETQYF
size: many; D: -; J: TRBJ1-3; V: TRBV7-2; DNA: TGTGCCAGCAGCCTAAACGGAGGGGTCGGAAACACCATATATTTT; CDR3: CASSLNGGVGNTIYF
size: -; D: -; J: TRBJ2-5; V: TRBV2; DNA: TGTGCCAGCAGTGAAGCATCGGGGCAAGAGACCCAGTACTTC; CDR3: CASSEASGQETQYF
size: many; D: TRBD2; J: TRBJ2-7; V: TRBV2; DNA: TGTGCCAGCAAAGTCCGGGAGGGCCACTACGAGCAGTACTTC; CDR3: CASKVREGHYEQYF
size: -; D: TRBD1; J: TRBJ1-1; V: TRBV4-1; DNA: TGCGCCAGCAGCCGTACAGGGGTGGGCACTGAAGCTTTCTTT; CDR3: CASSRTGVGTEAFF
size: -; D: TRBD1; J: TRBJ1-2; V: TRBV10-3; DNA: TGTGCCATCAGAGACGACAGGGTATATGGCTACACCTTC; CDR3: CAIRDDRVYGYTF
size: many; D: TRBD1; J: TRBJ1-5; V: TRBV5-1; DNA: TGTGCCAGCAGGGGGGGCAGCAATCAGCCCCAGCATTTT; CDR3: CASRGGSNQPQHF
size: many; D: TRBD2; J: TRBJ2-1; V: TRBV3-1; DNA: TGTGCCAGCAGCCCTATGCGTCAGCGGGGGGACAATGAGCAGTTCTTC; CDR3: CASSPMRQRGDNEQFF
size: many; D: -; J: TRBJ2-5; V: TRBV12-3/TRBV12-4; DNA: TGTGCCAGCAGTTTGGGCGATGCCCCTGGGACCCAGTACTTC; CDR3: CASSLGDAPGTQYF
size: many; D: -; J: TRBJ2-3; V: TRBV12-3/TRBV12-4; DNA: TGTGCCAGCAGAGGCGAGGGGGGGGGCACAGATACGCAGTATTTT; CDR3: CASRGEGGGTDTQYF